This TCR beta chain was captured in a study of cytomegalovirus exposure and HLA in healthy donors. 60 Vbeta and 13 Jbeta primers were used in PCR. The table came from immunoSEQ multiplex PCR; TCRdb's copy has only in-frame clones and leaves some out. The sample includes more than 100,000 clones, approximately 75% of them seen just once. The CDR3 is 14 residues long. CDR1 is LNHDA, CDR2 SQIVND, per germline (reference sequence). The V and J ends lost 4 bases and 8 bases, in that order; junction bases with no gene match: 5. This clone was seen only a few times. Sequencing was done on a sample of PBMCs. The chain recombines TRBV19 with TRBJ1-4; 9 bases match TRBD1. The source of this sequence is a male donor in good health and CMV-seronegative. The CDR3 sequence is CASSNRDRDEKLFF. DNA of the CDR3: TGTGCCAGTAGTAACCGGGACAGGGACGAAAAACTGTTTTTT.